This T cell receptor (beta chain) was sequenced during a study of graft-versus-host responses after intestinal transplantation. Background on the study: Multivisceral, liver-intestinal, or isolated intestinal grafts went to recipients. All of the recipients had induction that used anti-thymocyte globulin, then tacrolimus and steroids for about 3 years. General study points: Recipient-marrow GvH clones were detected, some having first appeared in ileum or blood. High graft-versus-host to host-versus-graft clonal ratios were seen in allografts of patients with graft-donor T cell macrochimerism.

Trimming left V 5 bases short and J 4 bases short, with 9 bases between. The CDR3 has 12 amino acids. Per germline, CDR1 MDHEN and CDR2 SYDVKM. The repertoire was sequenced with immunoSEQ multiplex PCR; TCRdb's copy has only in-frame clones and lacks some. Among about 39,000 clones listed, 85% to 95% were seen once. With regard to this clone: Its target is not known.

The sample here was unstimulated CD8+ T cells sorted from spleen or lymph node cells, taken before transplant. The chain links TRBV28 to TRBJ2-7; D is perhaps TRBD2 (6 bases). The TCR originated in a human donor who was the organ donor for an intestinal transplant. DNA of the CDR3: TGTGCCAGCAGTGGGACTGAGTACGAGCAGTACTTC. Translation: CASSGTEYEQYF.